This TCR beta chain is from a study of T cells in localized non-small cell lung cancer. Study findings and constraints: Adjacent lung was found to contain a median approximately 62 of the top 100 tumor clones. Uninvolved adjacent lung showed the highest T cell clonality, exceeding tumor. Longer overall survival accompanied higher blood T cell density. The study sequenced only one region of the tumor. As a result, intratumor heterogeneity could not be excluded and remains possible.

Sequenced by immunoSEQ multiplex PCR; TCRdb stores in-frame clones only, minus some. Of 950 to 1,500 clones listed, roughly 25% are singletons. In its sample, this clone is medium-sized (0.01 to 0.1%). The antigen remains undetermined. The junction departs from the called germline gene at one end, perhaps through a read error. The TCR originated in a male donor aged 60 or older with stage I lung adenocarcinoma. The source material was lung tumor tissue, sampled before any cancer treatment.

The CDR3 region has the DNA TGTGCCAGCAGCCCAGGGACTAAGTATGGCTACACCTTC. Protein: CASSPGTKYGYTF. The rearrangement links TRBV6-8 to TRBJ1-2; tentatively, D is TRBD1 (5 bases). This CDR3 is built from 13 residues. From germline, CDR1 is MNHGY and CDR2 SAAAGT.